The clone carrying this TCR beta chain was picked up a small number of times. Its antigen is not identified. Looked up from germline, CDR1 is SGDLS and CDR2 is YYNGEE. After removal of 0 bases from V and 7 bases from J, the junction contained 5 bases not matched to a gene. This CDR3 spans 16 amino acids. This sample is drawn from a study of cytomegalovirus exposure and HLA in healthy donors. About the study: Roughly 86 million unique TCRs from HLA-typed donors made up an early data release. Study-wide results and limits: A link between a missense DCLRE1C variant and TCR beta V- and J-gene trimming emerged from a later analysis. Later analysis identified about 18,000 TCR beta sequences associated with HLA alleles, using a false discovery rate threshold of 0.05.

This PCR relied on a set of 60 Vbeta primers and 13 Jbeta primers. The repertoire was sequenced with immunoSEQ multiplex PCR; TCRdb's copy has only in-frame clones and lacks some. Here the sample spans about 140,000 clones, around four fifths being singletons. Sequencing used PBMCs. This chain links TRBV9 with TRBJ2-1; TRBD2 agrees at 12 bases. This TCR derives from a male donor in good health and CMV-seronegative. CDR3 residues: CASSVGSSGGANEQFF. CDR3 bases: TGTGCCAGCAGCGTAGGGTCTAGCGGGGGGGCAAATGAGCAGTTCTTC.